The next 14 T cell receptor beta chains were all read from a single sample in a study of shared clonotypes between healthy human individuals. TCRdb keeps only in-frame clones here, not all; method: immunoSEQ multiplex PCR. This table has over a million clones, around 82% appearing once. Sequenced material: memory CD4+ T cells from PBMCs. The subset is: CD45RA-negative fraction. Receptor source: a young man in good health. Some clones in this sample may be carry-over from other donors' samples.

The chain employs TRBV7-3 and TRBJ2-7; 9 bases align to TRBD1. CDR3 length: 14 amino acids. Trimming removed 5 bases from V and 5 bases from J; junction bases left unmatched: 7. Germline CDR1 SGHTA, CDR2 FQGTGA. CDR3 region: CASSPRDREDEQYF. The CDR3 region has the DNA TGTGCCAGCAGCCCTAGGGACAGGGAGGACGAGCAGTACTTC.

In its sample, this clone was seen a few times. The rearrangement links TRBV7-8 to TRBJ1-2; tentatively, D is TRBD1 (6 bases). This CDR3 region has 14 residues. V lost 5 bases and J lost 13, with 23 bases in between. CDR1 and CDR2 from the germline V gene are SGHVS and FQNEAQ. Here the CDR3 reads CASSLNGGAGLGTF. The CDR3 bases are TGTGCCAGCAGCCTTAACGGGGGGGCAGGTCTAGGCACCTTC.

This clone was recorded once. The chain has TRBV6-5 and TRBJ2-3; 7 bases agree with TRBD1. From germline, CDR1 is MNHEY and CDR2 SVGAGI. The CDR3 loop spans 11 amino acids. V shed 6 bases, J shed 7 bases, and the junction held 1 base outside the gene matches. The chain's CDR3 is CASRTGYTQYF. CDR3 sequence (DNA): TGTGCCAGCAGGACAGGGTATACGCAGTATTTT.

The chain employs TRBV5-8 and TRBJ1-2, with D perhaps matching TRBD1 (5 bases). Trimming took 4 bases from V and 4 from J, leaving 17 bases between them. This CDR3 spans 15 amino acids. The germline CDR1 and CDR2 sequences are SGHTS and YDEGEE. CDR3 protein: CASSKRDGMLYGYTF. The DNA of the CDR3 is TGTGCCAGCAGCAAAAGGGACGGAATGCTCTATGGCTACACCTTC.

This chain joins TRBV5-6 and TRBJ1-1; 7 nucleotides align to TRBD1. The J segment lost 1 base and the V segment lost 6 bases, leaving 9 bases of the junction unmatched. The V gene's germline CDR1 is SGHDT and CDR2 YYEEEE. This CDR3 contains 15 residues. The CDR3, as DNA: TGTGCCAGCACCCTTCCTACAGGGGCGAACACTGAAGCTTTCTTT. Translating gives CASTLPTGANTEAFF.

The chain has TRBV11-2 and TRBJ2-2; D could derive from TRBD1 or TRBD2 (6 bases each). Germline V gene lookup returns CDR1 SGHAT and CDR2 FQNNGV. V lost 1 base and J lost 7, with 19 bases in between. The CDR3 length is 17 residues. The CDR3 sequence is CASSLVGGSGFHGELFF. The CDR3 region has the DNA TGTGCCAGCAGCTTAGTAGGGGGGAGTGGGTTTCACGGGGAGCTGTTTTTT.

The chain combines TRBV10-3 with TRBJ2-7, with D possibly being TRBD2 (5 bases). Between the trimmed V and J ends, which lost 8 bases and 3 bases, there was a span of 11 bases. Germline CDR1 is ENHRY and CDR2 is SYGVKD. The CDR3 spans 12 residues. CDR3 nucleotide sequence: TGTGCCATCGGGAGCGAGGGCTACGAGCAGTACTTC. Translating gives CAIGSEGYEQYF.

This chain connects TRBV27 to TRBJ1-1; D gene ambiguous. The germline gives CDR1 MNHEY, CDR2 SMNVEV (reference sequence). This CDR3 region has 13 residues. Trimming left V 4 bases short and J 0 bases short, with 6 bases between. CDR3 nucleotide sequence: TGTGCCAGCAGTTCTAGCATGAACACTGAAGCTTTCTTT. It codes for CASSSSMNTEAFF.

The chain joins TRBV10-3 to TRBJ2-6; D ambiguous. The CDR3 length is 15 residues. Germline-derived CDR1 and CDR2 are ENHRY and SYGVKD. V was clipped by 0 bases and J by 2 bases, with 5 bases between them. The CDR3 DNA reads as TGTGCCATCAGTGAGTCGGTCCCTGGGGCCAACGTCCTGACTTTC. It encodes CAISESVPGANVLTF.

The CDR3 region is CASSLGRVGSGQETQYF. In DNA form, the CDR3 reads TGTGCCAGCAGCTTAGGTCGGGTGGGGAGTGGGCAAGAGACCCAGTACTTC. The J gene is TRBJ2-5, the V gene TRBV7-2, with a weak D call TRBD2 (5 bases). Trimming removed 1 base from V and 2 bases from J, with 17 bases in between. The CDR3 length is 17 residues. From germline, CDR1 is SGHTA and CDR2 FQGNSA.

The rearrangement joins TRBV4-2 to TRBJ2-3; 10 nucleotides align to TRBD2. Germline V CDR1 and CDR2: LGHNA, YNFKEQ. The length of the CDR3 is 14 residues. J gave up 2 bases and V 8 bases, and 4 bases lay outside the gene matches. The CDR3 DNA is TGTGCCAGCTCCGGGACTAGCGTCACAGATACGCAGTATTTT. Amino acids: CASSGTSVTDTQYF.

This chain links TRBV5-5 with TRBJ1-2; D call uncertain. The length of the CDR3 is 13 residues. V was shortened by 0 bases and J by 4 bases, with 7 bases between the two germline ends. Germline CDR1 is SGHKS and CDR2 is YYEKEE (reference sequence). The CDR3 nucleotides read TGTGCCAGCAGCTTGGGGTACAGCTATGGCTACACCTTC. It codes for CASSLGYSYGYTF.

The V call is TRBV25-1, the J call TRBJ2-1; D might be TRBD1 (6 bases). Germline lookup yields CDR1 MGHDK and CDR2 SYGVNS. The V gene lost 0 bases and the J gene lost 0 bases, with 9 bases spanning the gap. This CDR3 is 16 amino acids long. CDR3 nucleotides: TGTGCCAGCAGTGAATATGGGGGCCTCTCCTACAATGAGCAGTTCTTC. It codes for CASSEYGGLSYNEQFF.

The DNA of the CDR3 is TGCGCCAGCAGCTTCCGACAGCCATTACCTAATGAAAAACTGTTTTTT. This encodes CASSFRQPLPNEKLFF. The chain couples TRBV5-1 to TRBJ1-4, with D possibly being TRBD1 (5 bases). Germline lookup yields CDR1 SGHRS and CDR2 YFSETQ. Trimming stripped 2 bases from V and 3 bases from J, with 14 bases between. This CDR3 contains 16 residues.